This TCR beta chain was identified in a study of shared clonotypes between healthy human individuals. Naive CD8 cells were CD45RO-negative, positively selected for CCR7, excluding terminally differentiated effector memory CD45RA+ cells. Clones were sequenced by immunoSEQ multiplex PCR, and TCRdb holds only the in-frame ones, with some missing. This sample carries approximately 2,200,000 clones, approximately 94% of them seen once, and the ten largest clones take more than 1.5%. The CDR3 runs to 15 residues. Germline V gene lookup returns CDR1 SGHRS and CDR2 YFSETQ. V was cut by 0 bases and J by 3 bases, with 13 bases left in between.

This TCR was sampled from a man younger than 35 in good health. Some clones in this sample may be carry-over from other donors' samples. The specimen sequenced was naive CD8+ T cells from PBMCs. The chain uses TRBV5-1 and TRBJ2-7, with D perhaps matching TRBD2 (5 bases). Here the CDR3 reads CASSLAEGAIYEQYF. Here the CDR3 DNA reads TGCGCCAGCAGCTTGGCCGAGGGCGCTATCTACGAGCAGTACTTC.